Below are 27 T cell receptor beta chains sequenced from a single sample in a study of Ad26.COV2.S vaccination and SARS-CoV-2 variants. This table comes from immunoSEQ multiplex PCR, and its TCRdb copy is limited to in-frame clones, with some not included. The table records 300,000 to 400,000 clones, roughly 90% of them present only once. Treatment of the sample: about 20 received Ad26.COV2.S at low or high dose, single or two shots; five or six received placebo; per-sample allocation not given. Repertoires come from day 63 after the first vaccine or placebo injection. Source: peripheral blood, taken in a trial of Ad26.COV2.S vaccine versus placebo. These receptor sequences come from a person between 18 and 60 years old who received the Ad26.COV2.S COVID-19 vaccine or a placebo.

The V and J genes are TRBV7-9 and TRBJ2-7; TRBD1 matches 9 bases. J was trimmed by 4 bases and V by 5 bases; bases with no gene match: 3. The CDR3 has 13 residues. Looked up from germline, CDR1 is SEHNR and CDR2 is FQNEAQ (reference sequence). CDR3 amino acids: CASSMDRGYEQYF. The CDR3, as DNA: TGTGCCAGCAGCATGGACAGGGGTTACGAGCAGTACTTC.

The V call is TRBV3-1 (or the pseudogene TRBV3-2), the J call TRBJ1-2, with a possible D match to TRBD1 (5 bases). V was trimmed by 6 bases and J by 2 bases, leaving 10 bases between them. This CDR3 has 13 residues. Germline V CDR1 and CDR2: LGHDT, YNNKEL (reference sequence). In DNA, the CDR3 is TGTGCCAGCAGTCAGAGGGGAAACTATGGCTACACCTTC. Amino acid sequence: CASSQRGNYGYTF.

The chain links TRBV10-3 to TRBJ2-1, with 10 nucleotides matching TRBD2. This CDR3 is 17 amino acids long. V shed 2 bases, J shed 4 bases, and the junction held 8 bases outside the gene matches. CDR1 and CDR2 (germline): ENHRY, SYGVKD. This CDR3 is CAISEKGTSEFYNEQFF. Here the CDR3 DNA reads TGTGCCATCAGTGAGAAAGGGACTAGCGAATTTTACAATGAGCAGTTCTTC.

The V call is TRBV29-1, the J call TRBJ2-7; 7 bases map to TRBD1. Trimming took 1 base from V and 3 from J; bases not matched to a gene: 9. This CDR3 has 15 amino acids. Germline assignment: CDR1 SQVTM and CDR2 ANQGSEA. The CDR3 loop reads CSVEGGQGVDYEQYF. The CDR3 region has the DNA TGCAGCGTTGAAGGGGGTCAGGGGGTAGACTACGAGCAGTACTTC.

The chain has TRBV5-1 and TRBJ1-1, with 8 bases aligning to TRBD1. With V trimmed by 1 base and J by 8 bases, 13 bases remained unmatched. The germline CDR1 and CDR2 sequences are SGHRS and YFSETQ. This CDR3 spans 16 amino acids. CDR3 bases: TGCGCCAGCAGCTTGTCAGGACAGGGTGCTTTTCGGGAAGCTTTCTTT. Translation gives CASSLSGQGAFREAFF.

V gene TRBV18 combines with J gene TRBJ2-5, with no clear D. The CDR3 length is 13 residues. CDR1 is KGHSH, CDR2 LQKENI, per germline. With 1 base removed from V and 5 bases from J, the gap between germline ends came to 8 bases. CDR3 amino acids: CASSPQDRETQYF. The CDR3 coding sequence is TGTGCCAGCTCACCACAGGACCGGGAGACCCAGTACTTC.

V usage is TRBV24-1 and J usage is TRBJ1-5; D remains ambiguous. Germline V gene lookup returns CDR1 KGHDR and CDR2 SFDVKD. The CDR3 is 13 residues long. Trimming shortened V by 4 bases and J by 5 bases, and 8 bases separated the two germline ends. CDR3 nucleotides: TGTGCCACCAGTGAGGTTACTTATCAGCCCCAGCATTTT. As protein: CATSEVTYQPQHF.

The V call is TRBV7-6, the J call TRBJ1-2; 12 bases fit TRBD1. CDR1 and CDR2 from the germline V gene are SGHVS and FNYEAQ. The CDR3 is 17 residues long. Unmatched junction bases numbered 13, after V lost 5 bases and J lost 6 bases. CDR3 sequence: CASSAEKGTGGVDGYTF. CDR3 bases: TGTGCCAGCAGCGCAGAGAAAGGGACAGGGGGCGTCGATGGCTACACCTTC.

This rearrangement joins TRBV28 to TRBJ1-3, with 7 positions matching TRBD1. V gave up 3 bases and J gave up 0 bases; unmatched junction bases: 8. Germline CDR1 is MDHEN and CDR2 is SYDVKM. The CDR3 covers 17 residues. The CDR3 DNA reads TGTGCCAGCAGTTTTACCCCTGGGACAGTCTCTGGAAACACCATATATTTT. It codes for CASSFTPGTVSGNTIYF.

This chain joins TRBV7-9 and TRBJ2-3; D is uncertain. V was clipped by 0 bases and J by 2 bases, with 9 bases between them. The germline gives CDR1 SEHNR, CDR2 FQNEAQ (reference sequence). This CDR3 has 15 amino acids. The CDR3 nucleotides are TGTGCCAGCAGCTTAGCAGGGCAGATCACAGATACGCAGTATTTT. It codes for CASSLAGQITDTQYF.

V usage is TRBV14 and J usage is TRBJ1-5; D ambiguous. V lost 4 bases to trimming and J lost 4 bases, with 14 bases between them. Per germline, CDR1 SGHDN and CDR2 FVKESK. The CDR3 loop spans 15 amino acids. The CDR3 nucleotides read TGTGCCAGCAGCCCATCCGGGAGCGTAAATCAGCCCCAGCATTTT. Amino acids: CASSPSGSVNQPQHF.

The rearrangement joins TRBV6-4 to TRBJ1-2; tentative D call: TRBD1 (6 bases). The length of the CDR3 is 14 residues. Germline CDR1 reads MRHNA; CDR2 reads SNTAGT. The germline V and J ends were trimmed by 5 bases and 9 bases, with 19 bases remaining between them. The DNA of the CDR3 is TGTGCCAGCAGTCCCACGGACAGCCGTATTCGCTACACCTTC. Protein product: CASSPTDSRIRYTF.

The chain couples TRBV11-2 to TRBJ1-5; D is unresolved. Deletions cut 1 base from V and 7 bases from J, with 8 bases between. The CDR3 contains 13 residues. Germline V gives CDR1 SGHAT, CDR2 FQNNGV. This chain's CDR3 is CASSLGQTQPQHF. The CDR3, as DNA: TGTGCCAGCAGCTTAGGACAAACCCAGCCCCAGCATTTT.

The CDR3, as DNA: TGTGCCACCAGCAGAGGCTCGGTGGTAGGAGGCCAGCCCCAGCATTTT. As protein: CATSRGSVVGGQPQHF. The chain recombines TRBV15 with TRBJ1-5, with D uncertain. The CDR3 contains 16 residues. V lost 1 base, J lost 7 bases, and 17 bases lay in between. Germline V gene lookup returns CDR1 LNHNV and CDR2 YYDKDF (reference sequence).

The rearrangement uses TRBV19 and TRBJ1-6; D is unclear. Per germline, CDR1 LNHDA and CDR2 SQIVND (reference sequence). This CDR3 spans 14 amino acids. Trimming pared 7 bases from V and 7 bases from J, leaving 14 bases between. CDR3: CASTLIGINSPLHF. In DNA, the CDR3 is TGTGCCAGTACCCTAATAGGGATCAATTCACCCCTCCACTTT.

This chain joins TRBV19 and TRBJ1-1, with D possibly being TRBD1 (5 bases). V lost 8 bases and J 0 bases, leaving 13 bases between the germline ends. Germline assignment: CDR1 LNHDA and CDR2 SQIVND (reference sequence). There are 14 residues in the CDR3. CDR3 DNA: TGTGCCAGTGCCGCGGGGCCCGTGAACACTGAAGCTTTCTTT. Residues: CASAAGPVNTEAFF.

The genes are TRBV24-1 and TRBJ2-2; TRBD2 matches 8 bases. The CDR3 is 15 amino acids. Germline lookup yields CDR1 KGHDR and CDR2 SFDVKD. The junction had 1 base not matched to a gene; V was cut back by 0 bases and J by 5 bases. The CDR3 bases are TGTGCCACCAGTGATTTGCGGGAGGGTACCGGGGAGCTGTTTTTT. Encoded protein: CATSDLREGTGELFF.

This clone has a handful of counts. This sequence joins TRBV27 and TRBJ2-2; D call uncertain. There are 14 residues in the CDR3. V was clipped by 7 bases and J by 4 bases, with 13 bases between them. The germline CDR1 and CDR2 sequences are MNHEY and SMNVEV (reference sequence). The DNA of the CDR3 is TGTGCCAGCACCCTGACGGCTCGCACCGGGGAGCTGTTTTTT. Translating gives CASTLTARTGELFF.

CDR3: CASSYYRGENGYTF. The CDR3 bases are TGTGCCAGCAGTTACTACAGGGGTGAGAATGGCTACACCTTC. The chain links TRBV6-5 to TRBJ1-2, with TRBD1 matching 7 bases. The junction had 5 bases not matched to a gene; V was cut back by 1 base and J by 6 bases. Germline-derived CDR1 and CDR2 are MNHEY and SVGAGI. The CDR3 runs 14 residues.

This rearrangement joins TRBV6-5 to TRBJ2-7; 8 nucleotides align to TRBD1. Trimming took 7 bases from V and 3 from J; bases not matched to a gene: 5. This CDR3 is 13 amino acids long. Germline CDR1 is MNHEY and CDR2 is SVGAGI. The CDR3 loop is CASTQGQGYEQYF. In DNA form, the CDR3 reads TGTGCCAGCACTCAAGGACAGGGCTACGAGCAGTACTTC.

The J gene is TRBJ1-1, the V gene TRBV5-1, with TRBD1 matching 7 bases. This CDR3 is 15 amino acids long. Trimming cost V 4 bases and J 0 bases; bases outside gene matches: 6. The V gene's germline CDR1 is SGHRS and CDR2 YFSETQ. CDR3 region: CASSTQGTVNTEAFF. CDR3 DNA: TGCGCCAGCAGCACCCAAGGGACAGTGAACACTGAAGCTTTCTTT.

This clone appeared a single time. The chain uses TRBV4-3 and TRBJ1-4; a weak D match, TRBD1 (5 bases). The CDR3 runs 16 residues. The V gene lost 0 bases and the J gene lost 8 bases, with 16 bases spanning the gap. Germline V lookup: CDR1 LGHNA, CDR2 YSLEER. The CDR3 sequence: CASSQDRAGIREKLFF. CDR3 nucleotide sequence: TGCGCCAGCAGCCAAGATCGGGCAGGGATTAGAGAAAAACTGTTTTTT.

This clone was seen only once. The V and J genes are TRBV6-2 or TRBV6-3 and TRBJ1-2; D unclear. This CDR3 spans 13 amino acids. Trimming pared 3 bases from V and 3 bases from J, leaving 8 bases between. From germline, CDR1 is MNHEY and CDR2 SVGEGT. The CDR3 nucleotides read TGTGCCAGCAGTTATGGTGGGGACTATGGCTACACCTTC. Amino acid sequence: CASSYGGDYGYTF.

The chain is built from TRBV11-2 and TRBJ2-6; D is unresolved. The germline V gene encodes CDR1 SGHAT and CDR2 FQNNGV. CDR3 length: 15 amino acids. Trimming cost V 3 bases and J 0 bases, with 6 bases left between them. The CDR3 spells CASSFQPSGANVLTF. CDR3 bases: TGTGCCAGCAGCTTTCAGCCCTCTGGGGCCAACGTCCTGACTTTC.

The chain carries TRBV19 and TRBJ1-1; no definite D call. CDR1 LNHDA and CDR2 SQIVND come from the germline V gene (reference sequence). V was clipped by 3 bases and J by 4 bases, with 9 bases between them. The CDR3 length is 13 residues. CDR3 bases: TGTGCCAGTAGTATGGGCCAGCCCACTGAAGCTTTCTTT. Its protein product is CASSMGQPTEAFF. The whole variable domain, filled in from reference TRBV19 and TRBJ1-1, reads DGGITQSPKYLFRKEGQNVTLSCEQNLNHDAMYWYRQDPGQGLRLIYYSQIVNDFQKGDIAEGYSVSREKKESFPLTVTSAQKNPTAFYLCASSMGQPTEAFFGQGTRLTVV.

The table lists this clone with a count of one. The V call is TRBV9, the J call TRBJ1-2; D is unresolved. Germline V lookup: CDR1 SGDLS, CDR2 YYNGEE. Trimming took off 4 bases at V and 6 bases at J, with 10 bases between the two ends. CDR3 size: 12 residues. The CDR3 region is CASSPPNDGYTF. DNA of the CDR3: TGTGCCAGCAGCCCGCCGAACGATGGCTACACCTTC.

CDR3 region: CASSSTGTGNTGELFF. The CDR3, as DNA: TGTGCCAGCAGCTCCACCGGGACAGGGAACACCGGGGAGCTGTTTTTT. J is TRBJ2-2 and V is TRBV7-8, with 8 bases matching TRBD1. CDR3 length: 16 residues. The V gene end was trimmed by 4 bases and the J gene end by 1 base; junction bases not matched to a gene: 5. The germline CDR1 and CDR2 sequences are SGHVS and FQNEAQ.